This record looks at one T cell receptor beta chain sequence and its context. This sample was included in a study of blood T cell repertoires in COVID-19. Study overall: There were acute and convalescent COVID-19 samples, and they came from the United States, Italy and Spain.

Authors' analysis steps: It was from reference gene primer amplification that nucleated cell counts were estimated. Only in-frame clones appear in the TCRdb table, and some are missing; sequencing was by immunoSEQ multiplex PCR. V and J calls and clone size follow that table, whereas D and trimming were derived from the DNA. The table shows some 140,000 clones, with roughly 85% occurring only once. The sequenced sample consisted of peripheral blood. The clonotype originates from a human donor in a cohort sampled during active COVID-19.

CDR3 coding DNA: TGCGCCAGCAGCCAAGATTGGCGACAGGGCACAGATACGCAGTATTTT. This codes for CASSQDWRQGTDTQYF. This chain uses TRBV4-3 with TRBJ2-3; a possible D gene is TRBD1 (6 bases). The CDR3 is 16 residues long. Germline loops: CDR1 LGHNA, CDR2 YSLEER. V lost 0 bases and J lost 1, with 11 bases in between.